A selection of T cell receptor beta chains follows, all from one sample in a study of cytomegalovirus exposure and HLA in healthy donors. Libraries were prepared by immunoSEQ multiplex PCR; TCRdb keeps only in-frame clonotypes and omits some of them. The sample records roughly 71,000 clones, almost 80% being singletons. The sample consisted of PBMCs. The origin of the receptors is a girl between 10 and 17 years old in good health and CMV-seropositive. The CDR3 runs from the conserved cysteine through the conserved F or W. The D gene is left open where the match is weak. Clone size is not always given. Where it is, it says once, few, many or a class for expanded clones.

D gene	clone size	V gene	J gene	CDR3 protein	CDR3 DNA
TRBD1	few	TRBV11-2	TRBJ1-3	CASSDIRDRGNTIYF	TGTGCCAGCTCCGACATCCGGGACAGAGGAAACACCATATATTTT
-	-	TRBV27	TRBJ2-4	CASSFGRLNIQYF	TGTGCCAGCAGTTTTGGCAGGCTAAACATTCAGTACTTC
-	-	TRBV5-3	TRBJ2-7	CARRLLWRHEQYF	TGTGCCAGAAGACTTCTTTGGCGGCACGAGCAGTACTTC
-	-	TRBV7-6	TRBJ2-7	CASSLGRRQAYEQYF	TGTGCCAGCAGCTTAGGGAGGCGCCAAGCCTACGAGCAGTACTTC
-	once	TRBV30	TRBJ2-7	CAWSVLGEQYF	TGTGCCTGGAGTGTACTAGGTGAGCAGTACTTC
-	-	TRBV28	TRBJ1-3	CASRKPGRSGNTIYF	TGTGCCAGCAGAAAACCAGGTCGATCTGGAAACACCATATATTTT
TRBD2	-	TRBV15	TRBJ2-2	CATKGTITGELFF	TGTGCCACGAAAGGGACTATAACCGGGGAGCTGTTTTTT
-	-	TRBV15	TRBJ2-3	CATGLAGRPTDTQYF	TGTGCCACCGGTTTGGCGGGACGGCCCACAGATACGCAGTATTTT
TRBD2	-	TRBV5-4	TRBJ2-3	CASSPPGRVDTQYF	TGTGCCAGCAGCCCCCCGGGGAGGGTAGATACGCAGTATTTT
-	-	TRBV5-1	TRBJ2-7	CASSLTGDSYEQYF	TGCGCCAGCAGCTTGACGGGAGACTCCTACGAGCAGTACTTC
TRBD1	-	TRBV5-1	TRBJ1-1	CASSSQPVTGAGGYTEAFF	TGCGCCAGCAGCTCCCAGCCTGTGACTGGGGCAGGGGGTTATACTGAAGCTTTCTTT
-	-	TRBV6-6	TRBJ1-2	CASSYRRARTDGYTF	TGTGCCAGCAGTTACAGGAGGGCCCGGACGGATGGCTACACCTTC
-	once	TRBV12-5	TRBJ2-7	CASGPSSYEQYF	TGTGCTAGTGGCCCAAGTAGTTACGAGCAGTACTTC
TRBD1	-	TRBV2	TRBJ2-6	CASSEGTGVSGANVLTF	TGTGCCAGCAGTGAAGGGACAGGTGTCTCTGGGGCCAACGTCCTGACTTTC
-	-	TRBV6-5	TRBJ2-7	CASSTRDSYEQYF	TGTGCCAGCAGTACCAGGGATTCCTACGAGCAGTACTTC
TRBD2	once	TRBV28	TRBJ2-7	CASSALGGSRREQYF	TGTGCCAGCAGTGCCCTCGGGGGGTCGAGACGCGAGCAGTACTTC
-	few	TRBV6-6	TRBJ1-1	CASTLLQGLRAFF	TGTGCCAGCACCCTCCTACAGGGATTGAGAGCTTTCTTT
-	-	TRBV19	TRBJ1-3	CASSTTRAGTGNTIYF	TGTGCCAGTAGTACAACCCGGGCAGGGACTGGAAACACCATATATTTT
TRBD1	-	TRBV6-1	TRBJ1-2	CASRVQGARSHGYTF	TGTGCCAGCAGAGTCCAGGGGGCGCGATCCCATGGCTACACCTTC
TRBD1	-	TRBV7-6	TRBJ1-1	CASSLVAPGGAGTEAFF	TGTGCCAGCAGCTTAGTCGCTCCAGGGGGCGCGGGCACTGAAGCTTTCTTT
-	-	TRBV28	TRBJ2-1	CASRSQASYNEQFF	TGTGCCAGCCGCTCCCAGGCCTCCTACAATGAGCAGTTCTTC
TRBD1	-	TRBV7-2	TRBJ1-1	CASSLRTGGRDTEAFF	TGTGCCAGCAGCCTTCGGACAGGGGGCAGGGACACTGAAGCTTTCTTT
TRBD1	-	TRBV28	TRBJ2-7	CASSPMDRPYEQYF	TGTGCCAGCAGTCCGATGGACAGGCCCTACGAGCAGTACTTC
TRBD1	-	TRBV25-1	TRBJ1-2	CASGQGNSGYTF	TGTGCCAGCGGACAGGGCAATTCTGGCTACACCTTC
-	-	TRBV29-1	TRBJ2-4	CSVSGQGTNIQYF	-
-	-	TRBV18	TRBJ1-2	CASSPPAFNRTGYTF	TGTGCCAGCTCACCACCAGCTTTTAACAGGACGGGCTACACCTTC